The rows below give T cell receptor beta chains drawn from one sample of a study of shared clonotypes between healthy human individuals. Assay used: immunoSEQ multiplex PCR; TCRdb lists only in-frame clones, some missing. The table includes 2 million to 2.5 million clones, 85% to 95% detected once. Sequences were obtained from naive CD4+ T cells sorted from blood. The source of these receptors is a man aged 18 to 29 in good health. Each CDR3 is given with its conserved first and last residue. The D gene is left open where the match is weak. Expanded clones get a size class; other rows say once, few or many, or leave the size out.

v_gene	d_gene	abundance	j_gene	CDR3aa	CDR3nt
TRBV10-1	.	.	TRBJ2-5	CASSESRKRWGGETQYF	TGCGCCAGCAGTGAGTCCCGAAAACGATGGGGAGGAGAGACCCAGTACTTC
TRBV30	TRBD1	.	TRBJ2-7	CARGQGGYEQYF	TGTGCCCGGGGACAGGGGGGATACGAGCAGTACTTC
TRBV10-3	.	.	TRBJ1-4	CAISGGRGEKLFF	TGTGCCATCAGTGGGGGTAGGGGTGAAAAACTGTTTTTT
TRBV11-2	TRBD1	.	TRBJ1-6	CASSLVSMSGTVNSPLHF	TGTGCCAGCAGCTTAGTATCGATGTCCGGGACAGTCAATTCACCCCTCCACTTT
TRBV11-2	TRBD1	.	TRBJ1-4	CASSTPGQGYEKLFF	TGTGCCAGCAGCACCCCGGGACAGGGGTATGAAAAACTGTTTTTT
TRBV6-5	.	.	TRBJ1-2	CASRTDGNNYGYTF	TGTGCCAGCAGAACCGACGGGAATAACTATGGCTACACCTTC
TRBV4-1	.	.	TRBJ2-5	CASSRLGGANQETQYF	TGCGCCAGCAGCCGCTTGGGGGGGGCCAACCAAGAGACCCAGTACTTC
TRBV29-1	.	.	TRBJ1-1	CSVRGGNMNTEAFF	TGCAGCGTACGGGGGGGGAATATGAACACTGAAGCTTTCTTT
TRBV19	.	few	TRBJ1-5	CASRGQAGSLGNQPQHF	TGTGCCAGTAGGGGGCAGGCCGGTTCGTTGGGCAATCAGCCCCAGCATTTT
TRBV7-9	.	.	TRBJ2-5	CASSYLATWGQYF	TGTGCCAGCAGCTACCTAGCGACCTGGGGCCAGTACTTC
TRBV2	TRBD1	.	TRBJ2-2	CASRGQGWTGELFF	TGTGCCAGCAGAGGACAGGGTTGGACCGGGGAGCTGTTTTTT
TRBV5-1	.	.	TRBJ1-4	CASSVQSSEKLFF	TGCGCCAGCTCGGTACAGTCGAGTGAAAAACTGTTTTTT
TRBV9	.	.	TRBJ1-2	CASSSGHNYGYTF	TGTGCCAGCAGCTCAGGACATAACTATGGCTACACCTTC
TRBV14	TRBD2	.	TRBJ2-1	CASSQLPIWTSGTGEQFF	TGTGCCAGCAGCCAACTCCCGATCTGGACTAGCGGTACTGGGGAGCAGTTCTTC
TRBV29-1	TRBD1	.	TRBJ2-1	CSVEIGTGSHNEQFF	TGCAGCGTTGAAATCGGGACAGGGAGTCACAATGAGCAGTTCTTC
TRBV5-4	TRBD1	.	TRBJ2-5	CASSLAGTVGQETQYF	TGTGCCAGCAGCTTGGCCGGGACAGTTGGCCAAGAGACCCAGTACTTC
TRBV18	.	.	TRBJ2-3	CASSLVGGARVGDTQYF	TGTGCCAGCTCCTTAGTCGGCGGAGCGCGAGTTGGAGATACGCAGTATTTT
TRBV28	.	.	TRBJ1-4	CASSFAGEKLFF	TGTGCCAGCAGTTTCGCGGGTGAAAAACTGTTTTTT
TRBV30	TRBD1	.	TRBJ1-4	CAWRTGTGPRDLFF	TGTGCCTGGAGAACCGGGACAGGGCCTAGAGATTTGTTTTTT
TRBV5-1	TRBD2	.	TRBJ2-5	CASSSTSGRVSGETQYF	TGCGCCAGCAGCTCTACCAGCGGGAGGGTATCAGGAGAGACCCAGTACTTC
TRBV10-3	.	.	TRBJ1-6	CAIQSSYNSPLHF	TGTGCCATTCAAAGCTCCTATAATTCACCCCTCCACTTT
TRBV5-4	TRBD1	.	TRBJ1-4	CASSRDRGSEKLFF	TGTGCCAGCAGCCGGGACAGGGGAAGTGAAAAACTGTTTTTT
TRBV11-1	TRBD1	.	TRBJ2-7	CASSSRDRGTYEQYF	TGTGCCAGCAGCTCACGGGACAGGGGGACGTACGAGCAGTACTTC
TRBV5-4	TRBD2	.	TRBJ2-2	CASSRTSGTGGELFF	TGTGCCAGCAGCCGGACTAGCGGGACGGGCGGGGAGCTGTTTTTT
TRBV5-1	TRBD2	.	TRBJ2-7	CASSPTTSGEYEQYF	TGCGCCAGCAGCCCAACGACTAGCGGGGAATACGAGCAGTACTTC
TRBV28	.	.	TRBJ1-2	CASRTTGISYGYTF	TGTGCCAGCAGGACCACGGGCATCTCCTATGGCTACACCTTC
TRBV18	TRBD1	.	TRBJ1-1	CASSPLQGAGTEAFF	TGTGCCAGCTCACCGCTACAGGGGGCAGGAACTGAAGCTTTCTTT
TRBV11-3	.	.	TRBJ2-5	CASSSGVQETQYF	TGTGCCAGCAGCTCAGGGGTCCAGGAGACCCAGTACTTC
TRBV7-9	TRBD1	.	TRBJ2-2	CASSRTGSTGELFF	TGTGCCAGCAGCCGGACAGGGTCCACCGGGGAGCTGTTTTTT
TRBV27	.	.	TRBJ2-7	CASSLVPPPQYF	TGTGCCAGCAGTTTGGTACCCCCCCCGCAGTACTTC
TRBV10-3	.	.	TRBJ2-2	CAITPRGDGPGELFF	TGTGCCATCACCCCGAGGGGGGACGGACCCGGGGAGCTGTTTTTT
TRBV4-1	.	.	TRBJ2-7	CASRASEQYF	TGCGCCAGCAGAGCGAGCGAGCAGTACTTC
TRBV10-3	.	.	TRBJ2-3	CATQFGGVGTDTQYF	TGTGCCACTCAGTTCGGGGGAGTTGGGACAGATACGCAGTATTTT
TRBV6-1	.	.	TRBJ1-1	CASSETEAFF	TGTGCCAGCAGTGAAACTGAAGCTTTCTTT
TRBV6-1	.	few	TRBJ1-3	CASSERSSGNTIYF	TGTGCCAGCAGTGAGAGGAGCTCTGGAAACACCATATATTTT
TRBV6-6	TRBD1	.	TRBJ2-7	CASSPRQGTSSEQYF	TGTGCCAGCAGTCCACGACAGGGGACTTCCTCCGAGCAGTACTTC
TRBV28	TRBD2	.	TRBJ2-3	CASEPPRRRGGNTQYF	TGTGCCAGCGAGCCTCCCCGAAGACGGGGGGGAAATACGCAGTATTTT
TRBV6-1	.	.	TRBJ2-3	CASRWTGSTDTQYF	TGTGCCAGCAGATGGACTGGAAGCACAGATACGCAGTATTTT
TRBV30	TRBD1	.	TRBJ1-3	CAWSYWDRPGNTIYF	TGTGCCTGGAGTTACTGGGACAGACCTGGAAACACCATATATTTT
TRBV7-2	.	.	TRBJ1-2	CASSPLAGPYGYTF	TGTGCCAGCAGCCCTCTAGCCGGACCGTATGGCTACACCTTC
TRBV27	TRBD2	.	TRBJ2-1	CASSFLRLAGGPGNEQFF	TGTGCCAGCAGTTTCCTCCGACTAGCGGGGGGGCCAGGCAATGAGCAGTTCTTC